This T cell receptor beta chain stems from a study of vaccination and CD4 T cells after COVID-19. Study-wide background: Researchers treated cells with overlapping spike peptides taken from SARS-CoV-2, HCoV-NL63, HCoV-OC43 and HCoV-229E.

The study, taken as a whole, reports: Rising from around 20 to 38, the median of SARS-CoV-2-reactive clonotypes did not change significantly. The study found that a median about 90% of reactive clones in convalescent patients appeared only post-vaccination.

Treatment indicated: roughly 11-day PBMC culture with coronavirus spike peptide pools or control peptides (ViraFEST assay). V lost 3 bases, J lost 6 bases, and 12 bases lay in between. The CDR3 loop spans 13 amino acids. Concerning this clonotype itself: Its antigen is not identified.

Cultured CD4+ T-cell DNA underwent Oncomine TCR Beta short-read sequencing. The source of extracted genomic DNA was cultured CD4+ T cells. TCRdb redid the calling of the PCR reads with MiXCR, one entry per CDR3 protein. Of roughly 15,000 distinct CDR3 sequences detected, around 60% appear once; the ten largest clones hold 6.2%. Sequencing input: CD4+ T cells from blood, cultured in vitro. The source of this sequence is a human donor who had recovered from COVID-19. The chain couples TRBV12-3 or TRBV12-4 to TRBJ2-7, with D possibly TRBD2 on 5 matching bases. This CDR3 reads CASSFGVTGEQYF. The CDR3 bases are TGTGCCAGCAGTTTCGGGGTGACGGGCGAGCAGTACTTC.